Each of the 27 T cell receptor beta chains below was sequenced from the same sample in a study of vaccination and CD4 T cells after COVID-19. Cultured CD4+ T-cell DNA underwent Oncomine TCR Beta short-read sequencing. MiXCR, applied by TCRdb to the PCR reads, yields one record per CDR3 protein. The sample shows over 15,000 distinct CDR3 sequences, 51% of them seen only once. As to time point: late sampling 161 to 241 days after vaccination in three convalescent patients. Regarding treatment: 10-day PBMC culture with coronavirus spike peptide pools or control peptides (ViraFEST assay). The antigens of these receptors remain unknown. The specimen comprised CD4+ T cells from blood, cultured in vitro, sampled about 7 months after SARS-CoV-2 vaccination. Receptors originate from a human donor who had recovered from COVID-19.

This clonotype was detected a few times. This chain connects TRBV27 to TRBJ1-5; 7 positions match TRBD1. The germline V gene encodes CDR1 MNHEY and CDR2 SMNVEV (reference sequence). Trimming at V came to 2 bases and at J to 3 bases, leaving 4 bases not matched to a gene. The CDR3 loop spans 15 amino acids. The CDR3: CASSLNRGPNQPQHF. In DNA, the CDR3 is TGTGCCAGCAGTTTAAACAGGGGACCCAATCAGCCCCAGCATTTT.

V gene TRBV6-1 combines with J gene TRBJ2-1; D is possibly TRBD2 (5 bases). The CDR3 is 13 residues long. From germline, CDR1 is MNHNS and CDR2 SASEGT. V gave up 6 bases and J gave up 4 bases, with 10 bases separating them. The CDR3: CASSRTDYNEQFF. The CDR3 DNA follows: TGTGCCAGCAGCAGGACTGATTACAATGAGCAGTTCTTC.

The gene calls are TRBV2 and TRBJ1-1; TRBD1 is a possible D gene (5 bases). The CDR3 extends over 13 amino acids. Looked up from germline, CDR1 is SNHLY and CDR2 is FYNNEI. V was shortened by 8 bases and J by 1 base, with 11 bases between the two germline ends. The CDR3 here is CASGGTANTEAFF. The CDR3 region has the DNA TGTGCCAGCGGGGGGACGGCGAACACTGAAGCTTTCTTT.

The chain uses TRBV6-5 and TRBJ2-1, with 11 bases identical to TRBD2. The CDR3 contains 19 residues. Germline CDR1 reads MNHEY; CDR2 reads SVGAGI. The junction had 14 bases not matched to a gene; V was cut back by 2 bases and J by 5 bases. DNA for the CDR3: TGTGCCAGCAGTTACAACGGGGCTAGCGGGGGGCGGGTAGACAATGAGCAGTTCTTC. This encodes CASSYNGASGGRVDNEQFF.

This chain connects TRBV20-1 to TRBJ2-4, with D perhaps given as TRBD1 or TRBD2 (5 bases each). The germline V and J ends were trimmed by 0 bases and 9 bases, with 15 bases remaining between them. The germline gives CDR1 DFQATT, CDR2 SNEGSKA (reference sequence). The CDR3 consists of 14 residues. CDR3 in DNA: TGCAGTGCTAGAGATATCGGGACGGCTAGCATTCAGTACTTC. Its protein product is CSARDIGTASIQYF.

The CDR3 sequence: CATIGGNGPTPETQYF. In nucleotides, the CDR3 is TGTGCCACCATTGGGGGGAATGGGCCAACCCCAGAGACCCAGTACTTC. The chain joins TRBV6-1 to TRBJ2-5, with D possibly being TRBD2 (6 bases). Germline assignment: CDR1 MNHNS and CDR2 SASEGT. The germline V and J ends were trimmed by 10 bases and 4 bases, with 25 bases remaining between them. This CDR3 spans 16 amino acids.

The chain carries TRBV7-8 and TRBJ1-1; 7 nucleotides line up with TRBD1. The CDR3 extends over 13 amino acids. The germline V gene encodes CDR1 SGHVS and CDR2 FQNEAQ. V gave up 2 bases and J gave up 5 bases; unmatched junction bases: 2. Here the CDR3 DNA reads TGTGCCAGCAGCTTAAACAGGGGAACTGAAGCTTTCTTT. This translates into CASSLNRGTEAFF.

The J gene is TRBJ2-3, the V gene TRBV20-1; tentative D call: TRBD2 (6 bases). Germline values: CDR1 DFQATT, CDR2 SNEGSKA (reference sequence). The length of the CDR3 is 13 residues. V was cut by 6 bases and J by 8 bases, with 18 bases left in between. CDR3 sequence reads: CSAPGLGWGTQYF. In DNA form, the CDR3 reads TGCAGTGCCCCGGGACTTGGATGGGGTACGCAGTATTTT.

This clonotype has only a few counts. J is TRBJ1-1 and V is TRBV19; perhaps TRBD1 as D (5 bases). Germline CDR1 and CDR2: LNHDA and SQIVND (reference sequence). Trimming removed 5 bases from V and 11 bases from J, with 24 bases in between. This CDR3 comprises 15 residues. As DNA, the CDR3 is TGTGCCAGTAGTCCTAACAGGAGACCAACTTCCCGGGCTTTCTTT. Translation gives CASSPNRRPTSRAFF.

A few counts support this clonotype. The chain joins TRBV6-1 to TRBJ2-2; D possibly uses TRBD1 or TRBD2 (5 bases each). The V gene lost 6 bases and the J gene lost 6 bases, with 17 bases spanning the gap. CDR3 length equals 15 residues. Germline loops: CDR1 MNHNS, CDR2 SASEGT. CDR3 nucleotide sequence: TGTGCCAGCAGCCCACGAGGGGAGTCCGCCGGGGAGCTGTTTTTT. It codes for CASSPRGESAGELFF.

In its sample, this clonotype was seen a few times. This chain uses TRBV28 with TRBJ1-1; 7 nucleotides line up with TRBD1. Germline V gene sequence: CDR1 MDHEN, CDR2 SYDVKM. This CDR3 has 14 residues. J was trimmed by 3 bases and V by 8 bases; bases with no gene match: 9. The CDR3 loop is CASYPGGLHTEAFF. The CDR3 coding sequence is TGTGCCAGCTACCCAGGGGGTCTTCACACTGAAGCTTTCTTT.

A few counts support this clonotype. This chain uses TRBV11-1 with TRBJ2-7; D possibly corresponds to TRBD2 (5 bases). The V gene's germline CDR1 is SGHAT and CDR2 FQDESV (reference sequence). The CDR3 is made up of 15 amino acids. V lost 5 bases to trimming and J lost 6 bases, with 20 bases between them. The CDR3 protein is CASSTRTAGYVEQYF. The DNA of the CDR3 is TGTGCCAGCAGCACAAGGACGGCGGGTTATGTCGAGCAGTACTTC.

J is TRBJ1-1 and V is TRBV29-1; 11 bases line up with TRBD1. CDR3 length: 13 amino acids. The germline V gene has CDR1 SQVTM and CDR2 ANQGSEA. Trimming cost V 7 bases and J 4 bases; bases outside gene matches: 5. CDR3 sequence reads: CSAGQGAATEAFF. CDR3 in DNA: TGCAGCGCCGGACAGGGGGCTGCCACTGAAGCTTTCTTT.

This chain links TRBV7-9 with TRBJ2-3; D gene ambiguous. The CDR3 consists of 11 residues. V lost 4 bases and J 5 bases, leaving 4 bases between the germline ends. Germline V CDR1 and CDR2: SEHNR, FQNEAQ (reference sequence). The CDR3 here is CASSSKDTQYF. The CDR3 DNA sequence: TGTGCCAGCAGCTCGAAAGATACGCAGTATTTT. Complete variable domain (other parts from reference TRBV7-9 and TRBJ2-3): DTGVSQNPRHKITKRGQNVTFRCDPISEHNRLYWYRQTLGQGPEFLTYFQNEAQLEKSRLLSDRFSAERPKGSFSTLEIQRTEQGDSAMYLCASSSKDTQYFGPGTRLTVL.

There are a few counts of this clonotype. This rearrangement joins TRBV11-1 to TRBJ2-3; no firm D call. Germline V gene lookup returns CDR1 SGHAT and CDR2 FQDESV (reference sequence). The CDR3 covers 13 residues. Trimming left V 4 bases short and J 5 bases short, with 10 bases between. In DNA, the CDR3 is TGTGCCAGCAGCTCCCTACCGGAAGATACGCAGTATTTT. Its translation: CASSSLPEDTQYF.

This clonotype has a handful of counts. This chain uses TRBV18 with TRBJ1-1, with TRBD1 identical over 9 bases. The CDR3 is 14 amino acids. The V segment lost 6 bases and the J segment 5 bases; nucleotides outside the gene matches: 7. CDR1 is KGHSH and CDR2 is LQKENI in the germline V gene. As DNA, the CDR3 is TGTGCCAGCTCGGGGGGACAGGGTGGAACTGAAGCTTTCTTT. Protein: CASSGGQGGTEAFF.

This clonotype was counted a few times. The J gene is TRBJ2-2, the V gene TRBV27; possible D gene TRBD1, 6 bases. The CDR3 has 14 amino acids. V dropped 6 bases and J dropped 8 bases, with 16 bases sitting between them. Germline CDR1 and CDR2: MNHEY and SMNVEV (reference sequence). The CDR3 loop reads CASRDRRAWGELFF. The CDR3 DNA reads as TGTGCCAGCAGGGACAGAAGGGCCTGGGGGGAGCTGTTTTTT.

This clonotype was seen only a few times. CDR3 protein: CASSLAGQNYEQYF. The CDR3 nucleotides are TGTGCCAGCAGCTTAGCGGGACAAAACTACGAGCAGTACTTC. The gene calls are TRBV7-2 and TRBJ2-7; D may be TRBD1 (6 bases). Germline V CDR1 and CDR2: SGHTA, FQGNSA. V lost 0 bases to trimming and J lost 3 bases, with 9 bases between them. The CDR3 is 14 amino acids.

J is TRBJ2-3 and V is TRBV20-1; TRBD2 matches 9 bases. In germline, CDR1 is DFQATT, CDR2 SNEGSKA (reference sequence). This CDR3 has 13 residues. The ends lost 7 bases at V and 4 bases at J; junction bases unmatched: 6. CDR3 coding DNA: TGCAGTGTCCCGAGACTAGCGGCAGATACGCAGTATTTT. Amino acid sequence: CSVPRLAADTQYF.

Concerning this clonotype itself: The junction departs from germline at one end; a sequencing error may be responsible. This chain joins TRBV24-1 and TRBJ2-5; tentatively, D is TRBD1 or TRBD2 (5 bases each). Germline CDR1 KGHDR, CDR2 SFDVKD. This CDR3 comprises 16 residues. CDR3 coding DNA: TGTGCCACCAGTGATTTTGGTTGGGGGTCCCAAGAGACTCAGTACTTC. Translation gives CATSDFGWGSQETQYF.

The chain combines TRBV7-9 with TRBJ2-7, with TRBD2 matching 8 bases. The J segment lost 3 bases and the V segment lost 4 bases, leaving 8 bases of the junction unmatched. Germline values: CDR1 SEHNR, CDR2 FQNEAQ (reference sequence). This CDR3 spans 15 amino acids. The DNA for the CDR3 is TGTGCCAGCAGCTCAAAGACTAGCGTGAACTACGAGCAGTACTTC. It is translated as CASSSKTSVNYEQYF.

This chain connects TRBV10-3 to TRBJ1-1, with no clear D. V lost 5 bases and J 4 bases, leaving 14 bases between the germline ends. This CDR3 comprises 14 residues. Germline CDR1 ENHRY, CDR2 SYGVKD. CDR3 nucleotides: TGTGCCATCAGTCCCGCAGGACGGATCACTGAAGCTTTCTTT. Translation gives CAISPAGRITEAFF.

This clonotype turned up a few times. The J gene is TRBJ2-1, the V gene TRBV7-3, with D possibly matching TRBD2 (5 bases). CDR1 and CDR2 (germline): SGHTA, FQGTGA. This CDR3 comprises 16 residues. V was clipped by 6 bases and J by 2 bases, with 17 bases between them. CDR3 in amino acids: CASSSRGLPPYNEQFF. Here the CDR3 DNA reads TGTGCCAGCAGTTCTAGAGGGCTGCCTCCCTACAATGAGCAGTTCTTC.

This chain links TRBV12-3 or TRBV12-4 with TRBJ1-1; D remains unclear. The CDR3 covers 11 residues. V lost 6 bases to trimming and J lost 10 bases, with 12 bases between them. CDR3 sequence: CASSYAHLAFF. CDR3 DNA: TGTGCCAGCAGCTATGCCCATTTAGCTTTCTTT.

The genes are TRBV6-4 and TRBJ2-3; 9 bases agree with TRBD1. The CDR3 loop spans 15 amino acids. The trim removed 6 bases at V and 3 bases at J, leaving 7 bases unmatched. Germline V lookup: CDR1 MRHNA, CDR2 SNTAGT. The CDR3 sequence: CASSLSGTGTDTQYF. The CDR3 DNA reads TGTGCCAGCAGCCTCTCCGGGACAGGGACAGATACGCAGTATTTT.

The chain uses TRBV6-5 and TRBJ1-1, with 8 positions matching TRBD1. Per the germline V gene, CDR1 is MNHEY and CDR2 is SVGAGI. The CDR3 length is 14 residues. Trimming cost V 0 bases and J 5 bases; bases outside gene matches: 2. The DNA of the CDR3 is TGTGCCAGCAGTTACTCTGGGACAGGTACTGAAGCTTTCTTT. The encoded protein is CASSYSGTGTEAFF.

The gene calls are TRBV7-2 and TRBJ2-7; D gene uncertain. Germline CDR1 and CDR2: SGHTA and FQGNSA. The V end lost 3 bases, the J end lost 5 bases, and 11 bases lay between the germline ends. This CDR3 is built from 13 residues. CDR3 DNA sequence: TGTGCCAGCAGCTTGGCCGTCTTGGACGAGCAGTACTTC. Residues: CASSLAVLDEQYF.